Listed here is a single T cell receptor (beta chain). Its antigen is undetermined. The record originates from a study of T cells expressing NK-cell markers. The CDR3 is made up of 15 amino acids. The germline CDR1 and CDR2 sequences are SGHRS and YFSETQ. Study results and caveats: NKG2C+ dominant clonotypes from several donors made up about 1.0-7.5% of CD8+ T cells.

With the 5' RACE reads reprocessed, TCRdb shows one record per CDR3 protein and no DNA. In total, the table holds roughly 390,000 distinct CDR3 sequences. Input material: blood T cells: a sorted CD56 or NKG2C T cell subset, CD4+ or CD8+ T cells, or bulk PBMC T cells (not recorded which). This TCR was sampled from a woman aged 50 to 60 in good health. V and J are TRBV5-1 and TRBJ2-1; TCRdb's D call, TRBD1, is unchecked because there is no DNA. Here the CDR3 reads CASSLVGSGSDEQFF.